The 23 T cell receptor beta chains presented below share a single source sample, sequenced in a study of regulatory T cells in long-lasting Graves disease. The time point here: newly diagnosed GD, antithyroid drugs for less than 3 months. RNA extracted from PBMCs served as the sequencing template. CDR3-region Arm-PCR and iRepertoire HTBI primers produced the TCR beta libraries. TCRdb recomputed calls from the multiplex PCR reads with MiXCR, one row per CDR3 protein. The sample records roughly 610,000 distinct CDR3 sequences, under 20% being singletons. These same data were also listed under a study on T cells in Graves' hyperthyroidism and ophthalmopathy.

The source material was peripheral blood mononuclear cells (PBMCs), sampled at new diagnosis, from a patient treated with antithyroid drugs. All receptors derive from a woman aged 30 to 39 with Graves disease.

DNA of the CDR3: TGCGCCAGCAGTGAGTCCATAGCGGGAGGTAATTACGAGCAGTACTTC. It translates to CASSESIAGGNYEQYF. The chain links TRBV10-2 to TRBJ2-7; TRBD2 matches 10 bases. CDR3 length: 16 amino acids. Losses at the gene ends were 0 bases for V and 4 bases for J; bases not matched to a gene: 6. Germline loops: CDR1 WSHSY, CDR2 SAAADI.

Many counts were recorded for this clonotype. The chain uses TRBV20-1 and TRBJ2-1, with 10 bases matching TRBD2. CDR3 length: 21 residues. V trimming: 3 bases; J trimming: 0 bases; junction bases outside the gene matches: 20. CDR1 and CDR2 (germline): DFQATT, SNEGSKA (reference sequence). The CDR3 region is CSAREATPGLAPFRSYNEQFF. The DNA of the CDR3 is TGCAGTGCTAGGGAAGCGACTCCGGGACTAGCGCCGTTTCGCTCCTACAATGAGCAGTTCTTC.

This clonotype was seen repeatedly, ten times or more. The chain links TRBV7-2 to TRBJ1-5, with D perhaps matching TRBD1 (5 bases). The CDR3 sequence is 15 residues long. Per the germline V gene, CDR1 is SGHTA and CDR2 is FQGNSA. The V end lost 5 bases, the J end lost 0 bases, and 11 bases lay between the germline ends. The CDR3: CASSITGYSNQPQHF. Here the CDR3 DNA reads TGTGCCAGCAGCATCACAGGCTATAGCAATCAGCCCCAGCATTTT.

The chain has TRBV3-1 and TRBJ1-6; D unresolved. Between the trimmed V and J ends, which lost 3 bases and 4 bases, there was a span of 10 bases. This CDR3 region has 15 residues. Germline CDR1 is LGHDT and CDR2 is YNNKEL (reference sequence). The CDR3: CASSHQSVYNSPLHF. CDR3 nucleotides: TGTGCCAGCAGCCACCAGTCCGTGTATAATTCACCCCTCCACTTT.

The chain combines TRBV29-1 with TRBJ2-7; D not resolved. The CDR3 covers 13 residues. CDR1 is SQVTM, CDR2 ANQGSEA, per germline. V lost 6 bases, J lost 0 bases, and 12 bases lay in between. The DNA for the CDR3 is TGCAGCGTCTCAGAAGGTCTCTCCTACGAGCAGTACTTC. Residues: CSVSEGLSYEQYF.

This clonotype occurred a few times. The chain carries TRBV4-2 and TRBJ2-3; TRBD2 matches 7 bases. The CDR3 extends over 15 amino acids. CDR1 LGHNA and CDR2 YNFKEQ come from the germline V gene. V lost 1 base, J lost 5 bases, and 6 bases stayed unmatched. CDR3 protein: CASSQGGGMGDTQYF. DNA for the CDR3: TGTGCCAGCAGCCAAGGGGGGGGGATGGGAGATACGCAGTATTTT.

In this sample, this clonotype turned up a few times. The chain is built from TRBV28 and TRBJ1-5, with D perhaps matching TRBD1 (6 bases). CDR1 MDHEN and CDR2 SYDVKM come from the germline V gene. V was pared by 3 bases and J by 3 bases, with 18 bases between. CDR3 length equals 17 residues. The CDR3 coding sequence is TGTGCCAGCAGTTTCGTTAGCCCCAGGGGCGACAATCAGCCCCAGCATTTT. Translating it yields CASSFVSPRGDNQPQHF.

The genes are TRBV6-2 or TRBV6-3 and TRBJ1-6; D call uncertain. There are 15 residues in the CDR3. Germline V lookup: CDR1 MNHEY, CDR2 SVGEGT. Trimming left V 6 bases short and J 0 bases short, with 9 bases between. The CDR3 coding sequence is TGTGCCAGCAGAACACTAAGCTCCTATAATTCACCCCTCCACTTT. Its protein is CASRTLSSYNSPLHF.

The chain links TRBV20-1 to TRBJ2-1, with TRBD2 matching 10 bases. Germline V gene data show CDR1 as DFQATT and CDR2 as SNEGSKA (reference sequence). The junction had 11 bases not matched to a gene; V was cut back by 8 bases and J by 4 bases. This CDR3 has 15 amino acids. CDR3 DNA sequence: TGCAGTCCCCTTTCACTAGCGGGGAATTACAATGAGCAGTTCTTC. It yields the protein CSPLSLAGNYNEQFF.

A remark on this clonotype: A much larger clone sits a single nucleotide away, making a read error possible. J is TRBJ1-1 and V is TRBV6-2 or TRBV6-3; D may be TRBD1 (6 bases). The V gene's germline CDR1 is MNHEY and CDR2 SVGEGT. V lost 8 bases, J lost 5 bases, and 18 bases lay in between. This CDR3 spans 14 amino acids. The CDR3 loop reads CASGGTGIETEAFF. CDR3 DNA: TGTGCCAGCGGAGGTACAGGGATTGAGACTGAAGCTTTCTTT.

The V call is TRBV27, the J call TRBJ2-6; D unresolved. The V gene lost 6 bases and the J gene lost 1 base, with 4 bases spanning the gap. Germline V gives CDR1 MNHEY, CDR2 SMNVEV (reference sequence). The CDR3 sequence is 13 residues long. CDR3 protein: CASRKSGANVLTF. The CDR3, as DNA: TGTGCCAGCAGGAAATCTGGGGCCAACGTCCTGACTTTC.

There are many counts of this clonotype. This chain links TRBV6-2 or TRBV6-3 with TRBJ1-3, with D perhaps matching TRBD1 (6 bases). Trimming removed 0 bases at V and 0 bases at J, with 12 bases between. The CDR3 has 17 amino acids. Germline V gene data show CDR1 as MNHEY and CDR2 as SVGEGT. In nucleotides, the CDR3 is TGTGCCAGCAGTTACTCCAGGGGAATAATCTCTGGAAACACCATATATTTT. It encodes CASSYSRGIISGNTIYF.

This clonotype was seen ten or more times. The chain uses TRBV6-5 and TRBJ1-2; a possible D gene is TRBD1 (6 bases). Deletions cut 3 bases from V and 1 base from J, with 12 bases between. Germline-derived CDR1 and CDR2 are MNHEY and SVGAGI. The CDR3 totals 15 residues. The CDR3 sequence is CASSYRGRSNYGYTF. In DNA, the CDR3 is TGTGCCAGCAGTTATCGGGGGCGCAGTAACTATGGCTACACCTTC.

This clonotype has a handful of counts. CDR3 residues: CASSPAPSGPYEQYF. CDR3 DNA sequence: TGTGCCAGCAGCCCTGCACCCAGCGGACCCTACGAGCAGTACTTC. This rearrangement joins TRBV7-6 to TRBJ2-7; TRBD2 is a possible D gene (5 bases). CDR1 is SGHVS, CDR2 FNYEAQ, per germline. This CDR3 spans 15 amino acids. V lost 5 bases and J 2 bases, leaving 16 bases between the germline ends.

Remarks on this clonotype: This clone may be a read error of a much larger clone one base away. This chain uses TRBV12-3 or TRBV12-4 with TRBJ2-5, with D possibly being TRBD1 (5 bases). The CDR3 length is 15 residues. CDR3 sequence (DNA): TGTGTCAGCACCACCCTTAGGGGCTCACAAGAGACCCAGTACTTC. It encodes CVSTTLRGSQETQYF.

The chain recombines TRBV7-9 with TRBJ2-3; the D gene is possibly TRBD2 (6 bases). Germline CDR1 and CDR2: SEHNR and FQNEAQ (reference sequence). The CDR3 covers 16 residues. V lost 5 bases to trimming and J lost 0 bases, with 15 bases between them. The CDR3 sequence is CASSRRDQRSTDTQYF. CDR3 DNA: TGTGCCAGCAGCAGGCGGGACCAGAGGAGCACAGATACGCAGTATTTT.

This clonotype was observed many times. This chain joins TRBV7-2 and TRBJ1-1, with unresolved D. The CDR3 extends over 14 amino acids. Germline V gene data show CDR1 as SGHTA and CDR2 as FQGNSA. Trimming stripped 4 bases from V and 4 bases from J, with 13 bases between. The CDR3 DNA is TGTGCCAGCAGCTCCCGCGGAGGGAGCACTGAAGCTTTCTTT. Translation gives CASSSRGGSTEAFF.

This clonotype has a count of ten or more. This chain links TRBV28 with TRBJ2-3; TRBD2 matches 8 bases. Germline CDR1 and CDR2: MDHEN and SYDVKM. The CDR3 consists of 15 residues. After removal of 3 bases from V and 2 bases from J, the junction contained 4 bases not matched to a gene. The CDR3 loop reads CASSFTGRVTDTQYF. Here the CDR3 DNA reads TGTGCCAGCAGTTTCACCGGGAGGGTCACAGATACGCAGTATTTT.

This clonotype has at least ten counts. The chain employs TRBV5-1 and TRBJ2-1; no clear D. CDR3 length: 15 residues. V lost 0 bases, J lost 5 bases, and 12 bases lay in between. CDR1 SGHRS and CDR2 YFSETQ come from the germline V gene. The DNA of the CDR3 is TGCGCCAGCAGCTTGGACTCCTACACTAACAATGAGCAGTTCTTC. Its translation is CASSLDSYTNNEQFF.

This clonotype was detected many times. The chain links TRBV6-1 to TRBJ2-7; D not certain. V lost 4 bases and J lost 4, with 11 bases in between. This CDR3 spans 13 amino acids. Germline V CDR1 and CDR2: MNHNS, SASEGT. The DNA for the CDR3 is TGTGCCAGCAGTGGACATATGCTGTACGAGCAGTACTTC. Its translation: CASSGHMLYEQYF.

This chain connects TRBV11-2 to TRBJ1-3, with D unresolved. The CDR3 has 14 residues. The V and J ends lost 0 bases and 6 bases respectively, with 9 bases between them. From germline, CDR1 is SGHAT and CDR2 FQNNGV. CDR3 in DNA: TGTGCCAGCAGCTTAGATCACATTATAAACACCATATATTTT. This gives the protein CASSLDHIINTIYF.

This clonotype was counted at least ten times. The CDR3 sequence: CASGGRRYEQYF. CDR3 bases: TGTGCCAGCGGGGGCAGGAGGTACGAGCAGTACTTC. This chain connects TRBV12-3 or TRBV12-4 to TRBJ2-7; possible D gene TRBD1, 6 bases. With 8 bases removed from V and 4 bases from J, the gap between germline ends came to 12 bases. CDR3 length: 12 residues.

This clonotype has more than one count but fewer than ten. The rearrangement joins TRBV19 to TRBJ2-3; D is perhaps TRBD1 (6 bases). The V and J ends lost 6 bases and 0 bases respectively, with 13 bases between them. The germline V gene has CDR1 LNHDA and CDR2 SQIVND (reference sequence). CDR3 length: 15 amino acids. The CDR3: CASRGPGESTDTQYF. CDR3 DNA sequence: TGTGCCAGTAGGGGCCCAGGGGAGAGCACAGATACGCAGTATTTT.